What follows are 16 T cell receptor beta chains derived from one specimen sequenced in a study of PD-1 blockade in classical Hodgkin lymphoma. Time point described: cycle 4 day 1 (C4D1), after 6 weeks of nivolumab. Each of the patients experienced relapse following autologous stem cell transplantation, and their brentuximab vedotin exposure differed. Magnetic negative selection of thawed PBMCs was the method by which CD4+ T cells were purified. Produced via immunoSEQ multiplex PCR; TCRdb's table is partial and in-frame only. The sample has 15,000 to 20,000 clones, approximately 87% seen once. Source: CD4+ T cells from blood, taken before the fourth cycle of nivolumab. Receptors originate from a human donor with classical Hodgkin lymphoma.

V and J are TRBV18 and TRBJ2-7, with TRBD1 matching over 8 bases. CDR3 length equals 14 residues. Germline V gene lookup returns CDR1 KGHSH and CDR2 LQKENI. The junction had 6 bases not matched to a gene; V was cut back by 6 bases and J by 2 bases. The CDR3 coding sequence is TGTGCCAGCTCCCCGGGACAGGTAACCTACGAGCAGTACTTC. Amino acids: CASSPGQVTYEQYF.

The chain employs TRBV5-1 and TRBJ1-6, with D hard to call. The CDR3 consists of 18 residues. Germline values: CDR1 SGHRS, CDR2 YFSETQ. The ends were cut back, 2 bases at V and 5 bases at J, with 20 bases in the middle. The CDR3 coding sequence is TGCGCCAGCAGCTTACTCCCCCCGGGTCCGACGAATAATTCACCCCTCCACTTT. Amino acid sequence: CASSLLPPGPTNNSPLHF.

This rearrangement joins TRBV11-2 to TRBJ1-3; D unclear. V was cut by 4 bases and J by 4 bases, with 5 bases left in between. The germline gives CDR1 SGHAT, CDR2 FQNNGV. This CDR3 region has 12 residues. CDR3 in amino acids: CASSSEGNTIYF. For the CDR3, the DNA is TGTGCCAGCAGCTCCGAAGGAAACACCATATATTTT. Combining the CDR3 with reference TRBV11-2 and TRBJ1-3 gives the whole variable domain EAGVAQSPRYKIIEKRQSVAFWCNPISGHATLYWYQQILGQGPKLLIQFQNNGVVDDSQLPKDRFSAERLKGVDSTLKIQPAKLEDSAVYLCASSSEGNTIYFGEGSWLTVV.

CDR3 DNA sequence: TGTGCCAGCACCCCGACAGGGGGCGGTAAGACCCAGTACTTC. Protein sequence: CASTPTGGGKTQYF. The V call is TRBV28, the J call TRBJ2-5; 10 nucleotides match TRBD1. The CDR3 runs 14 residues. The trim removed 7 bases at V and 6 bases at J, leaving 8 bases unmatched. The germline gives CDR1 MDHEN, CDR2 SYDVKM. Full variable domain (missing parts from reference TRBV28 and TRBJ2-5): DVKVTQSSRYLVKRTGEKVFLECVQDMDHENMFWYRQDPGLGLRLIYFSYDVKMKEKGDIPEGYSVSREKKERFSLILESASTNQTSMYLCASTPTGGGKTQYFGPGTRLLVL.

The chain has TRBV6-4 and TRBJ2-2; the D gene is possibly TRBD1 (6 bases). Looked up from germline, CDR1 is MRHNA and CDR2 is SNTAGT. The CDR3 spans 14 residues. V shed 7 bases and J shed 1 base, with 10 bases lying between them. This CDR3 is CASKPQGNTGELFF. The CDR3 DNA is TGTGCCAGCAAGCCACAGGGGAACACCGGGGAGCTGTTTTTT.

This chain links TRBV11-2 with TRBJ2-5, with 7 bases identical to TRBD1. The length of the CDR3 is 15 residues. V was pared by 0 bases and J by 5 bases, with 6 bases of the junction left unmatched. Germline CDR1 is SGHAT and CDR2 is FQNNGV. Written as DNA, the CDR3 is TGTGCCAGCAGCTTAGATAGACAGGGATGGGAGACCCAGTACTTC. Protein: CASSLDRQGWETQYF.

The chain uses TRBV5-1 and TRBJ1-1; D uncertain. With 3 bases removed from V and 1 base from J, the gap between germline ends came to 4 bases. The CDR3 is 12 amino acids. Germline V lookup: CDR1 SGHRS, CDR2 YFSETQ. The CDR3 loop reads CASSSENTEAFF. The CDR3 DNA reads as TGCGCCAGCAGCTCAGAGAACACTGAAGCTTTCTTT.

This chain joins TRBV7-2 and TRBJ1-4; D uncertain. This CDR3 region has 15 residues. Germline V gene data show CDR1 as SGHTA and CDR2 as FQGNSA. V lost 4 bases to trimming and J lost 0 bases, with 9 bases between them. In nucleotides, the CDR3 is TGTGCCAGCAGCTCTCAGCCTGCAACTAATGAAAAACTGTTTTTT. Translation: CASSSQPATNEKLFF.

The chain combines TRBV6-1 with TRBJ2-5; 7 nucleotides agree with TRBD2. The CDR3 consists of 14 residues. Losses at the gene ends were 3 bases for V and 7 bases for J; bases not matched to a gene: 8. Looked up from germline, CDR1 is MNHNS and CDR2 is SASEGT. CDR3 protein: CASSELSGRATQYF. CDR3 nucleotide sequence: TGTGCCAGCAGTGAGCTTTCAGGGAGGGCGACCCAGTACTTC.

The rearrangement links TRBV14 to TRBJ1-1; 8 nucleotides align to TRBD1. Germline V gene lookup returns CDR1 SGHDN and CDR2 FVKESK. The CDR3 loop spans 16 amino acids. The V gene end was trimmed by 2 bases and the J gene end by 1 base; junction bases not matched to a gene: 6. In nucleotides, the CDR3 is TGTGCCAGCAGCCAAAGGGCAGGGGGCACGAACACTGAAGCTTTCTTT. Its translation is CASSQRAGGTNTEAFF.

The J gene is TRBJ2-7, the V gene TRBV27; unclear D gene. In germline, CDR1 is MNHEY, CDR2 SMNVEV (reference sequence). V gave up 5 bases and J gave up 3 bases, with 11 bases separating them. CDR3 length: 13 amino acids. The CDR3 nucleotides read TGTGCCAGCAGTCTGACCCCCGTCTACGAGCAGTACTTC. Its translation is CASSLTPVYEQYF.

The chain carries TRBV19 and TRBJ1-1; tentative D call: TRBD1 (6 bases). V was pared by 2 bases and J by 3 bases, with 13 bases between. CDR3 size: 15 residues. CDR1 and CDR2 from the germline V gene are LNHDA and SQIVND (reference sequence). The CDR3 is CASSISSRGHTEAFF. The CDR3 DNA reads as TGTGCCAGTAGTATATCCTCCAGGGGACACACTGAAGCTTTCTTT.

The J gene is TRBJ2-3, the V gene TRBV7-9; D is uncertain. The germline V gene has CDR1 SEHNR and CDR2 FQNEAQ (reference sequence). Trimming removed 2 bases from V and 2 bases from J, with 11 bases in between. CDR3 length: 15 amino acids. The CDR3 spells CASSLRPTDTDTQYF. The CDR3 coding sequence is TGTGCCAGCAGCTTACGGCCCACAGACACAGATACGCAGTATTTT.

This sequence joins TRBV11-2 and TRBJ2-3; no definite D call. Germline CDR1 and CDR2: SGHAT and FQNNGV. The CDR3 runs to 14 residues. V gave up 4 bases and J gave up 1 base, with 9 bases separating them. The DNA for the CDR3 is TGTGCCAGCAGCTGGACCCGGGGCACAGATACGCAGTATTTT. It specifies CASSWTRGTDTQYF.

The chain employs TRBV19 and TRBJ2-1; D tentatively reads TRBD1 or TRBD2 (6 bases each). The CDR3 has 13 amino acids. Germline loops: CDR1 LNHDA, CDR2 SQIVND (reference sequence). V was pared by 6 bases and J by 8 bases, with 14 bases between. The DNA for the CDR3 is TGTGCCAGTAGGGGGGCCGGGGGCTATGAGCAGTTCTTC. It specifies CASRGAGGYEQFF.

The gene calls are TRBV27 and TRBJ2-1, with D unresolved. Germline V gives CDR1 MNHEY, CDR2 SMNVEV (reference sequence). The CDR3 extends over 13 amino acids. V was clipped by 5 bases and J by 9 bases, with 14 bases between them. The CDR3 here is CASSPASTTEQFF. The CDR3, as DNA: TGTGCCAGCAGTCCCGCCAGTACCACTGAGCAGTTCTTC.